The 11 T cell receptor beta chains below all came from one sample that was sequenced in a study of spatial heterogeneity in lung cancer. The time point here: sample taken at primary tumor resection. TCRdb recomputed calls from the 5' RACE reads with MiXCR, one row per CDR3 protein. The sample lists more than 5,000 distinct CDR3 sequences; about 8% were seen once. The sample was normal lung tissue next to the tumor, taken at surgery. These receptors all stem from a female donor with early-stage non-small cell lung cancer.

This clonotype was seen ten or more times. The chain combines TRBV7-2 with TRBJ1-5; TRBD1 might be the D (6 bases). The germline V and J ends were trimmed by 2 bases and 5 bases, with 7 bases remaining between them. The CDR3 totals 13 residues. Germline V gene sequence: CDR1 SGHTA, CDR2 FQGNSA. CDR3 sequence: CASSLKGDQPQHF. The DNA of the CDR3 is TGTGCCAGCAGCTTAAAGGGGGATCAGCCCCAGCATTTT. The whole variable domain, filled in from reference TRBV7-2 and TRBJ1-5, reads GAGVSQSPSNKVTEKGKDVELRCDPISGHTALYWYRQSLGQGLEFLIYFQGNSAPDKSGLPSDRFSAERTGGSVSTLTIQRTQQEDSAVYLCASSLKGDQPQHFGDGTRLSIL.

The chain employs TRBV5-4 and TRBJ2-2; 10 bases align to TRBD1. CDR1 and CDR2 from the germline V gene are SGHNT and YYREEE (reference sequence). The junction had 7 bases not matched to a gene; V was cut back by 4 bases and J by 4 bases. The CDR3 extends over 16 amino acids. The CDR3 here is CASSRDRGVSTGELFF. The CDR3 region has the DNA TGTGCCAGCAGCAGGGACAGGGGTGTGAGCACCGGGGAGCTGTTTTTT.

The chain couples TRBV2 to TRBJ1-5; no firm D call. Trimming shortened V by 5 bases and J by 0 bases, and 14 bases separated the two germline ends. The CDR3 contains 16 residues. The germline gives CDR1 SNHLY, CDR2 FYNNEI. CDR3 in DNA: TGTGCCAGCAGTCTCGGGCTGGGAGGTAGCAATCAGCCCCAGCATTTT. This sequence encodes CASSLGLGGSNQPQHF.

This clonotype was seen ten or more times. The rearrangement links TRBV6-2 or TRBV6-3 to TRBJ1-6; 9 bases agree with TRBD1. This CDR3 has 18 residues. The junction had 8 bases not matched to a gene; V was cut back by 5 bases and J by 0 bases. Germline CDR1 MNHEY, CDR2 SVGEGT. For the CDR3, the DNA is TGTGCCAGCAGTCTCCAGGACAGGGGTTCCTCCTATAATTCACCCCTCCACTTT. Its translation is CASSLQDRGSSYNSPLHF.

This chain connects TRBV5-1 to TRBJ2-1, with 10 bases that match TRBD2. The germline V gene has CDR1 SGHRS and CDR2 YFSETQ. The CDR3 loop spans 17 amino acids. V was pared by 0 bases and J by 6 bases, with 9 bases of the junction left unmatched. CDR3 nucleotide sequence: TGCGCCAGCAGCTTGGTGTTAGCGGGGGGTGCGAGCAATGAGCAGTTCTTC. Its protein is CASSLVLAGGASNEQFF. Drawing the rest from reference TRBV5-1 and TRBJ2-1, the complete variable domain is KAGVTQTPRYLIKTRGQQVTLSCSPISGHRSVSWYQQTPGQGLQFLFEYFSETQRNKGNFPGRFSGRQFSNSRSEMNVSTLELGDSALYLCASSLVLAGGASNEQFFGPGTRLTVL.

The V gene is TRBV6-5, the J gene TRBJ1-1; the D is unclear. V dropped 2 bases and J dropped 5 bases, with 9 bases sitting between them. The CDR3 loop spans 13 amino acids. CDR1 and CDR2 (germline): MNHEY, SVGAGI. The CDR3 loop is CASSYRVSTEAFF. CDR3 nucleotides: TGTGCCAGCAGTTACAGGGTTTCGACTGAAGCTTTCTTT.

The chain combines TRBV9 with TRBJ2-1; 8 positions match TRBD2. The CDR3 loop spans 16 amino acids. Germline assignment: CDR1 SGDLS and CDR2 YYNGEE. The V and J ends lost 3 bases and 5 bases, in that order; junction bases with no gene match: 10. This CDR3 reads CASSAHGGGQNNEQFF. The CDR3 region has the DNA TGTGCCAGCAGCGCACACGGGGGGGGCCAAAACAATGAGCAGTTCTTC.

The chain has TRBV4-1 and TRBJ1-1; no clear D. The CDR3 runs 15 residues. The V and J ends lost 0 bases and 3 bases respectively, with 11 bases between them. Germline V gives CDR1 MGHRA, CDR2 YSYEKL. The DNA of the CDR3 is TGCGCCAGCAGCCAAGAGCCCCTAGTCGACACTGAAGCTTTCTTT. It codes for CASSQEPLVDTEAFF.

By share, this clonotype counts as medium-sized. V usage is TRBV6-2 or TRBV6-3 and J usage is TRBJ1-5; no reliable D call. The CDR3 is made up of 15 amino acids. The germline V and J ends were trimmed by 6 bases and 2 bases, with 14 bases remaining between them. Germline V gives CDR1 MNHEY, CDR2 SVGEGT. The CDR3 here is CASRPQFPRNQPQHF. The CDR3 DNA is TGTGCCAGCAGACCTCAGTTTCCGCGCAATCAGCCCCAGCATTTT.

This clonotype is deemed medium-sized. The chain couples TRBV6-2 or TRBV6-3 to TRBJ1-5, with D hard to call. The CDR3 contains 14 residues. Germline lookup yields CDR1 MNHEY and CDR2 SVGEGT. The V end lost 4 bases, the J end lost 1 base, and 8 bases lay between the germline ends. The CDR3 nucleotides are TGTGCCAGCAGTTTCGACGGGAGCAATCAGCCCCAGCATTTT. Its protein product is CASSFDGSNQPQHF.

Here the CDR3 reads CASSFLAGGYGDEQYF. The CDR3 DNA reads as TGCGCCAGCAGCTTCCTAGCGGGGGGCTATGGCGACGAGCAGTACTTC. The chain combines TRBV5-1 with TRBJ2-7, with TRBD2 identical over 11 bases. Germline V gives CDR1 SGHRS, CDR2 YFSETQ. V gave up 2 bases and J gave up 5 bases; unmatched junction bases: 9. CDR3 length: 16 residues. The full variable domain, completed using reference TRBV5-1 and TRBJ2-7, is KAGVTQTPRYLIKTRGQQVTLSCSPISGHRSVSWYQQTPGQGLQFLFEYFSETQRNKGNFPGRFSGRQFSNSRSEMNVSTLELGDSALYLCASSFLAGGYGDEQYFGPGTRLTVT.